This T cell receptor beta chain was documented in a study of T-cell reconstitution after alpha-beta-depleted transplantation in children. Study findings and constraints: Elevated TCRbeta diversity at day 60 was traced, in some patients, to surviving recipient T cells and thymic progenitors.

The CDR3 has 15 amino acids. Germline loops: CDR1 MDHEN, CDR2 SYDVKM. V was shortened by 4 bases and J by 4 bases, with 14 bases between the two germline ends. Preparation of the TCRbeta library used unique molecular identifiers. TCRdb independently ran MiXCR on the PCR reads; one entry per CDR3 protein. This sample has approximately 500,000 distinct CDR3 sequences, with under 12% found just once. This clonotype appeared many times. Its specificity is not known. The chain is built from TRBV28 and TRBJ2-1, with D maybe TRBD2 (5 bases). The material was PBMCs, obtained before TCRalphabeta/CD19-depleted stem cell transplant. The receptor was isolated from a child aged 2 to 10 with inherited bone marrow failure, due to receive a stem cell transplant. The CDR3 loop is CASSSFVGRYNEQFF. DNA for the CDR3: TGTGCCAGCAGTTCCTTCGTAGGGAGATACAATGAGCAGTTCTTC.